This T cell receptor (beta chain) was sequenced in a study of identical twins. General study points: Cross-sectional statistical analysis, not tracking of the same donors, underpinned the conclusions. Beta clonotypes that were abundant in cord blood contained fewer insertions, a pattern absent from memory repertoires.

Among all donors, each was a healthy Caucasian. The CDR3 covers 14 residues. The V end was cut by 5 bases, the J end by 3 bases, with 11 bases between. Germline loops: CDR1 SGHAT, CDR2 FQNNGV. This clonotype appeared a few times. Its antigen is undetermined. Each CDR3 protein gets one entry after TCRdb re-called the 5' RACE reads with MiXCR. The sample consists of 640,000 or so distinct CDR3 sequences, less than 7% of them appearing once. Sequenced: naive T cells sorted from blood. J is TRBJ1-5 and V is TRBV11-2; D call uncertain. The TCR comes from a man aged 18 to 30 in good health. CDR3 region: CASSHSRVNQPQHF. The CDR3 DNA reads as TGTGCCAGCAGCCACTCCAGAGTCAATCAGCCCCAGCATTTT.